The 31 T cell receptor beta chains below come from one sample, sequenced in a study of T cell responses to AZD1222 COVID-19 vaccine. Profiling relied on immunoSEQ multiplex PCR, and the TCRdb table lists in-frame clones only, not all of them. This sample has approximately 100,000 clones, with nearly 90% found just once. Sequences were derived from peripheral blood, sampled 28 days after the second AZD1222 dose. These receptors were collected from an adult who received the AZD1222 COVID-19 vaccine.

J is TRBJ1-2 and V is TRBV28; D is undetermined. CDR3 length equals 12 residues. Germline lookup yields CDR1 MDHEN and CDR2 SYDVKM. V lost 3 bases, J lost 4 bases, and 6 bases lay in between. The CDR3: CASSLAFYGYTF. The DNA for the CDR3 is TGTGCCAGCAGTTTGGCATTCTATGGCTACACCTTC.

V usage is TRBV19 and J usage is TRBJ1-5, with TRBD1 identical over 10 bases. The CDR3 is 16 residues long. V lost 2 bases and J lost 2; bases outside the gene matches: 3. CDR1 is LNHDA and CDR2 is SQIVND in the germline V gene (reference sequence). The CDR3 bases are TGTGCCAGTAGTATAACCGGGACAGGGGGCAATCAGCCCCAGCATTTT. Protein sequence: CASSITGTGGNQPQHF.

The chain is built from TRBV2 and TRBJ2-7, with 10 bases fitting TRBD1. Trimming cost V 0 bases and J 1 base; bases outside gene matches: 12. The germline CDR1 and CDR2 sequences are SNHLY and FYNNEI. The CDR3 loop spans 19 amino acids. The CDR3 reads CASSEARKGGTGASYEQYF. The CDR3 DNA reads TGTGCCAGCAGTGAAGCGCGGAAGGGGGGGACAGGGGCTTCCTACGAGCAGTACTTC.

V gene TRBV9 combines with J gene TRBJ2-2, with D tentatively TRBD1 (6 bases). CDR3 length: 16 amino acids. Per the germline V gene, CDR1 is SGDLS and CDR2 is YYNGEE. V shed 0 bases and J shed 2 bases, with 11 bases lying between them. CDR3 sequence (DNA): TGTGCCAGCAGCGTAGTGGGGGCGCCCAACACCGGGGAGCTGTTTTTT. It yields the protein CASSVVGAPNTGELFF.

This clone was detected only once. The rearrangement joins TRBV6-2 or TRBV6-3 to TRBJ1-5; no reliable D call. The V end was cut by 4 bases, the J end by 0 bases, with 10 bases between. Germline CDR1 MNHEY, CDR2 SVGEGT. The CDR3 sequence is 15 residues long. CDR3 sequence (DNA): TGTGCCAGCAGTTCCCGGAACCCTAGCAATCAGCCCCAGCATTTT. It is translated as CASSSRNPSNQPQHF.

This sequence joins TRBV28 and TRBJ2-1; D possibly corresponds to TRBD1 (5 bases). Germline loops: CDR1 MDHEN, CDR2 SYDVKM. The V end lost 5 bases, the J end lost 6 bases, and 20 bases lay between the germline ends. The CDR3 extends over 16 amino acids. In DNA form, the CDR3 reads TGTGCCAGCAGTCTGAATACAGGCCCGCGGCGCAATGAGCAGTTCTTC. Translating gives CASSLNTGPRRNEQFF. Using reference TRBV28 and TRBJ2-1 for the parts outside the CDR3, the full variable domain is DVKVTQSSRYLVKRTGEKVFLECVQDMDHENMFWYRQDPGLGLRLIYFSYDVKMKEKGDIPEGYSVSREKKERFSLILESASTNQTSMYLCASSLNTGPRRNEQFFGPGTRLTVL.

The chain carries TRBV21-1 and TRBJ2-1; the table assigns TRBD1, which was not confirmed against the DNA. TRBV21-1 is designated a pseudogene. The CDR3 is 18 residues long. CDR3 loop: CASSKVGTSDRETDEQFF. Written as DNA, the CDR3 is TGTGCCAGCAGCAAAGTCGGAACATCGGACAGGGAGACGGATGAGCAGTTCTTC.

This sequence joins TRBV6-2 or TRBV6-3 and TRBJ2-2, with 7 bases lining up with TRBD1. The CDR3 totals 15 residues. J lost 3 bases, V lost 6 bases, and 7 bases had no gene match. Looked up from germline, CDR1 is MNHEY and CDR2 is SVGEGT. The CDR3 here is CASSTERGHTGELFF. CDR3 nucleotides: TGTGCCAGCAGCACGGAGAGGGGGCACACCGGGGAGCTGTTTTTT.

The rearrangement joins TRBV3-1 (or the pseudogene TRBV3-2) to TRBJ2-2; perhaps TRBD2 as D (6 bases). Germline-derived CDR1 and CDR2 are LGHDT and YNNKEL (reference sequence). The CDR3 runs to 17 residues. Trimming stripped 4 bases from V and 1 base from J, with 16 bases between. The CDR3 nucleotides read TGTGCCAGCAGCCCCCGCCCCCCGGAGGGGAACACCGGGGAGCTGTTTTTT. This sequence encodes CASSPRPPEGNTGELFF.

The rearrangement links TRBV9 to TRBJ1-1; a possible D gene is TRBD1 (6 bases). Deletions cut 5 bases from V and 10 bases from J, with 21 bases between. From germline, CDR1 is SGDLS and CDR2 YYNGEE. The CDR3 contains 14 residues. The CDR3: CASRGKGDGGRAFF. The CDR3 bases are TGTGCCAGCAGGGGCAAGGGGGACGGAGGTAGAGCTTTCTTT.

The rearrangement links TRBV14 to TRBJ1-1; 8 positions match TRBD1. In germline, CDR1 is SGHDN, CDR2 FVKESK. The CDR3 consists of 12 residues. V gave up 2 bases and J gave up 10 bases; unmatched junction bases: 3. The DNA of the CDR3 is TGTGCCAGCAGCCAAACCGGGACAGGAGCTTTCTTT. Amino acid sequence: CASSQTGTGAFF.

The chain joins TRBV27 to TRBJ1-6; tentative D call: TRBD1 (6 bases). The CDR3 contains 12 residues. CDR1 and CDR2 (germline): MNHEY, SMNVEV (reference sequence). Trimming removed 5 bases from V and 14 bases from J, with 13 bases in between. This CDR3 reads CASSPGTSALHF. The CDR3 coding sequence is TGTGCCAGCAGTCCAGGGACATCTGCCCTCCACTTT.

This chain joins TRBV5-1 and TRBJ2-1; 7 nucleotides agree with TRBD2. Germline V gene sequence: CDR1 SGHRS, CDR2 YFSETQ. The ends lost 2 bases at V and 4 bases at J; junction bases unmatched: 6. The CDR3 is 15 amino acids. The CDR3 nucleotides read TGCGCCAGCAGCTTAAGCCTAGCGGATTACAATGAGCAGTTCTTC. Its translation: CASSLSLADYNEQFF.

The chain carries TRBV9 and TRBJ1-2, with 9 bases aligning to TRBD1. The CDR3 spans 14 residues. From germline, CDR1 is SGDLS and CDR2 YYNGEE. J was trimmed by 8 bases and V by 4 bases; bases with no gene match: 9. The CDR3 loop is CASSLRDRVGGYTF. In nucleotides, the CDR3 is TGTGCCAGCAGCCTCCGGGACAGGGTAGGAGGCTACACCTTC.

In its sample, this clone was seen a few times. The chain is built from TRBV7-2 and TRBJ1-3; the D gene is possibly TRBD1 (6 bases). The CDR3 consists of 16 residues. The germline V and J ends were trimmed by 5 bases and 3 bases, with 17 bases remaining between them. Germline V gives CDR1 SGHTA, CDR2 FQGNSA. This CDR3 is CASSHHTMDSGNTIYF. The CDR3, as DNA: TGTGCCAGCAGCCACCACACGATGGACAGTGGAAACACCATATATTTT.

The gene calls are TRBV2 and TRBJ1-2, with 9 bases identical to TRBD1. Trimming took 6 bases from V and 7 from J; bases not matched to a gene: 9. CDR1 and CDR2 (germline): SNHLY, FYNNEI. The CDR3 length is 14 residues. The DNA of the CDR3 is TGTGCCAGCAGCGAATACAGGGGGCCGAGTGGCTACACCTTC. Translation: CASSEYRGPSGYTF.

The V call is TRBV7-9, the J call TRBJ2-5; 7 bases are shared with TRBD1. The CDR3 runs to 13 residues. The germline gives CDR1 SEHNR, CDR2 FQNEAQ (reference sequence). V gave up 5 bases and J gave up 1 base; unmatched junction bases: 1. This CDR3 is CASSRDSQETQYF. The CDR3 region has the DNA TGTGCCAGCAGCCGGGACAGCCAAGAGACCCAGTACTTC.

V gene TRBV24-1 combines with J gene TRBJ2-7, with D tentatively TRBD1 (5 bases). The CDR3 length is 14 residues. Looked up from germline, CDR1 is KGHDR and CDR2 is SFDVKD. The V gene lost 12 bases and the J gene lost 2 bases, with 19 bases spanning the gap. For the CDR3, the DNA is TGTGCCTCATCCCGACAGACAGAGACCTACGAGCAGTACTTC. Protein sequence: CASSRQTETYEQYF.

The rearrangement uses TRBV23-1 and TRBJ1-2, with D hard to call. TRBV23-1 is an ORF, with its function uncertain. Between the trimmed V and J ends, which lost 6 bases and 2 bases, there was a span of 7 bases. The CDR3 sequence is 12 residues long. CDR3 amino acids: CASRPWNYGYTF. The DNA for the CDR3 is TGCGCCAGCAGACCATGGAACTATGGCTACACCTTC.

CDR3 sequence (DNA): TGTGCCAGCAGTGAGACAGGGGGCTATAATTCACCCCTCCACTTT. This codes for CASSETGGYNSPLHF. J is TRBJ1-6 and V is TRBV6-1, with 9 bases that match TRBD1. Looked up from germline, CDR1 is MNHNS and CDR2 is SASEGT. The CDR3 runs 15 residues. J was trimmed by 3 bases and V by 3 bases; bases with no gene match: 0.

CDR3 amino acids: CASSIFTNGETQYF. In nucleotides, the CDR3 is TGTGCCAGTAGTATCTTCACTAACGGCGAGACCCAGTACTTC. V usage is TRBV19 and J usage is TRBJ2-5; D is uncertain. V dropped 3 bases and J dropped 5 bases, with 13 bases sitting between them. Germline-derived CDR1 and CDR2 are LNHDA and SQIVND (reference sequence). There are 14 residues in the CDR3.

This rearrangement joins TRBV2 to TRBJ1-4, with 9 bases fitting TRBD1. The CDR3 loop spans 15 amino acids. The trim removed 6 bases at V and 0 bases at J, leaving 2 bases unmatched. CDR1 and CDR2 (germline): SNHLY, FYNNEI. Here the CDR3 reads CASRDRGATNEKLFF. The CDR3, as DNA: TGTGCCAGCAGGGACAGGGGTGCAACTAATGAAAAACTGTTTTTT.

The chain employs TRBV28 and TRBJ1-5; 10 bases are a match to TRBD1. V gave up 4 bases and J gave up 3 bases; unmatched junction bases: 18. CDR1 MDHEN and CDR2 SYDVKM come from the germline V gene. CDR3 length: 20 residues. The CDR3 nucleotides are TGTGCCAGCAGTTCGTATTACCTTCGCACCGGGACAGGGGACAATCAGCCCCAGCATTTT. Translation gives CASSSYYLRTGTGDNQPQHF.

The chain is built from TRBV7-2 and TRBJ2-6; D remains ambiguous. Germline CDR1 reads SGHTA; CDR2 reads FQGNSA. V was pared by 0 bases and J by 2 bases, with 5 bases between. The CDR3 spans 15 residues. The CDR3: CASSLADTGANVLTF. CDR3 in DNA: TGTGCCAGCAGCTTAGCAGACACTGGGGCCAACGTCCTGACTTTC. Complete variable domain (other parts from reference TRBV7-2 and TRBJ2-6): GAGVSQSPSNKVTEKGKDVELRCDPISGHTALYWYRQSLGQGLEFLIYFQGNSAPDKSGLPSDRFSAERTGGSVSTLTIQRTQQEDSAVYLCASSLADTGANVLTFGAGSRLTVL.

This clone was counted once. The CDR3 loop is CASSDSKSNQPQHF. CDR3 in DNA: TGTGCCAGCAGCGACTCCAAGAGCAATCAGCCCCAGCATTTT. The chain carries TRBV11-2 and TRBJ1-5; D remains unclear. Germline-derived CDR1 and CDR2 are SGHAT and FQNNGV. The CDR3 spans 14 residues. V was shortened by 5 bases and J by 1 base, with 9 bases between the two germline ends.

The V call is TRBV18, the J call TRBJ1-4; D gene ambiguous. The CDR3 extends over 15 amino acids. Per the germline V gene, CDR1 is KGHSH and CDR2 is LQKENI. Deletions cut 1 base from V and 4 bases from J, with 10 bases between. CDR3 coding DNA: TGTGCCAGCTCACCACAGTCAGTCCGTAATGAAAAACTGTTTTTT. Amino acid sequence: CASSPQSVRNEKLFF.

The chain couples TRBV7-9 to TRBJ2-1; 11 nucleotides match TRBD2. Germline lookup yields CDR1 SEHNR and CDR2 FQNEAQ (reference sequence). The CDR3 runs to 16 residues. The junction had 4 bases not matched to a gene; V was cut back by 1 base and J by 5 bases. The CDR3 DNA sequence: TGTGCCAGCAGCTTAGTAACTAGCGGGAGACACAATGAGCAGTTCTTC. Its protein is CASSLVTSGRHNEQFF.

The CDR3 reads CASSETQGTNEKLFF. The CDR3 DNA follows: TGTGCCAGCAGTGAGACACAGGGAACAAATGAAAAACTGTTTTTT. The chain is built from TRBV28 and TRBJ1-4, with D perhaps matching TRBD1 (6 bases). Germline values: CDR1 MDHEN, CDR2 SYDVKM. Trimming removed 5 bases at V and 5 bases at J, with 15 bases between. The CDR3 is 15 residues long.

This clone occurred once. V is TRBV28 and J is TRBJ2-7; 9 nucleotides align to TRBD2. Trimming took 3 bases from V and 3 from J; bases not matched to a gene: 9. The CDR3 consists of 16 residues. From germline, CDR1 is MDHEN and CDR2 SYDVKM. In DNA form, the CDR3 reads TGTGCCAGCAGTTTTTATGAGACTAGCGGATACTACGAGCAGTACTTC. The encoded protein is CASSFYETSGYYEQYF.

The chain joins TRBV7-2 to TRBJ1-1; perhaps TRBD1 as D (6 bases). The germline V gene has CDR1 SGHTA and CDR2 FQGNSA. The CDR3 totals 17 residues. Between the trimmed V and J ends, which lost 4 bases and 0 bases, there was a span of 18 bases. The CDR3 DNA is TGTGCCAGCAGCTCAAAAAGGACAGAAATTATGAACACTGAAGCTTTCTTT. Its protein is CASSSKRTEIMNTEAFF. The full variable domain, completed using reference TRBV7-2 and TRBJ1-1, is GAGVSQSPSNKVTEKGKDVELRCDPISGHTALYWYRQSLGQGLEFLIYFQGNSAPDKSGLPSDRFSAERTGGSVSTLTIQRTQQEDSAVYLCASSSKRTEIMNTEAFFGQGTRLTVV.

The chain recombines TRBV27 with TRBJ2-1, with D tentatively TRBD2 (5 bases). This CDR3 is 16 amino acids long. In germline, CDR1 is MNHEY, CDR2 SMNVEV (reference sequence). Trimming took off 3 bases at V and 4 bases at J, with 16 bases between the two ends. The CDR3, as DNA: TGTGCCAGCAGTTTTGCCCCGGCGGGCCAGTACAATGAGCAGTTCTTC. Translated: CASSFAPAGQYNEQFF.